These 9 T cell receptor beta chains came from one sample sequenced in a study of blood T cells in healthy people across ages. The second PCR ran roughly 6 to 11 cycles with a sample-barcoded 5' primer and J-beta primers. TCRdb re-analysed the 5' RACE reads in MiXCR, keeping a single row per CDR3 protein. The profile covers 790,000 or so distinct CDR3 sequences, with 35% to 60% appearing a single time and 15% to 20% taken by the ten largest. Sequenced material: blood. Every receptor here comes from a man older than 75 in good health.

The chain carries TRBV24-1 and TRBJ2-1; possible D gene TRBD2, 5 bases. The DNA matches TRBJ2-7 better at its end, which makes the J call doubtful. CDR3 length: 14 amino acids. Germline CDR1 reads KGHDR; CDR2 reads SFDVKD. CDR3 in amino acids: CATSGGGSYNEQYF. DNA for the CDR3: TGTGCCACCAGTGGTGGAGGTTCCTACAATGAGCAGTACTTC.

This clonotype was observed a handful of times. V usage is TRBV11-2 and J usage is TRBJ1-2, with D possibly matching TRBD1 (5 bases). The CDR3 contains 12 residues. The germline V and J ends were trimmed by 0 bases and 6 bases, with 5 bases remaining between them. Germline CDR1 is SGHAT and CDR2 is FQNNGV. CDR3 amino acids: CASSLEGHGYTF. CDR3 nucleotides: TGTGCCAGCAGCTTAGAGGGACATGGCTACACCTTC.

V is TRBV30 and J is TRBJ2-1, with D tentatively TRBD2 (6 bases). V gave up 0 bases and J gave up 4 bases, with 13 bases separating them. Germline V lookup: CDR1 GTSNPN, CDR2 SVGIG (reference sequence). This CDR3 contains 15 residues. CDR3 nucleotides: TGTGCCTGGAGTGTAACGGGAAGCGGGTACAATGAGCAGTTCTTC. It codes for CAWSVTGSGYNEQFF.

This clonotype showed up just once. The chain recombines TRBV20-1 with TRBJ1-5; the match to TRBD1 covers 8 bases. Germline V gene lookup returns CDR1 DFQATT and CDR2 SNEGSKA (reference sequence). This CDR3 region has 16 residues. Trimming cost V 6 bases and J 2 bases; bases outside gene matches: 12. CDR3 nucleotide sequence: TGCAGTGCCGTAAGGACAGGGAGATTACGCAATCAGCCCCAGCATTTT. Amino acid sequence: CSAVRTGRLRNQPQHF.

The table lists this clonotype with a few counts. The chain employs TRBV20-1 and TRBJ1-2; TRBD1 matches 7 bases. With V trimmed by 4 bases and J by 5 bases, 7 bases remained unmatched. Germline V CDR1 and CDR2: DFQATT, SNEGSKA (reference sequence). This CDR3 region has 13 residues. CDR3 residues: CSAKRTGDYGYTF. The CDR3 nucleotides are TGCAGTGCTAAACGCACAGGGGATTATGGCTACACCTTC.

This clonotype has just a few counts. The chain joins TRBV28 to TRBJ2-3; a possible D gene is TRBD2 (6 bases). Germline CDR1 reads MDHEN; CDR2 reads SYDVKM. CDR3 length: 15 residues. V gave up 6 bases and J gave up 9 bases, with 22 bases separating them. The CDR3 sequence: CASSLHRRIGGTQYF. The CDR3 region has the DNA TGTGCCAGCAGCCTCCACAGGAGGATAGGAGGGACGCAGTATTTT.

This clonotype was seen a few times. The chain combines TRBV20-1 with TRBJ1-2, with a tentative D call TRBD1 (6 bases). Germline V lookup: CDR1 DFQATT, CDR2 SNEGSKA (reference sequence). The CDR3 contains 15 residues. V dropped 3 bases and J dropped 4 bases, with 18 bases sitting between them. Here the CDR3 reads CSASPPGGQSYGYTF. The CDR3 bases are TGCAGTGCTAGCCCCCCCGGGGGGCAGAGCTATGGCTACACCTTC.

This clonotype was seen many times. CDR3 in amino acids: CASSPRLANYNEQFF. The CDR3 DNA sequence: TGTGCCAGCAGCCCACGACTAGCGAACTACAATGAGCAGTTCTTC. V usage is TRBV5-5 and J usage is TRBJ2-1; 8 positions match TRBD2. Trimming took 4 bases from V and 3 from J; bases not matched to a gene: 6. CDR3 size: 15 residues. The germline CDR1 and CDR2 sequences are SGHKS and YYEKEE (reference sequence).

The genes are TRBV20-1 and TRBJ2-5; TRBD2 agrees at 7 bases. The DNA end lines up better with TRBJ2-7; the J call may be wrong. The germline gives CDR1 DFQATT, CDR2 SNEGSKA (reference sequence). CDR3 size: 14 residues. The CDR3 DNA sequence: TGCAGTGCGGTCAGGGAGGGTAGGGTCTACGAGCAGTACTTC. As protein: CSAVREGRVYEQYF.